These T cell receptor beta chains were read from a single sample in a study of OX40 agonist ivuxolimab in advanced cancers. Data came from immunoSEQ multiplex PCR; TCRdb stores just in-frame clones and leaves some out. The sample comprises about 57,000 clones, 83% of which are singletons, and approximately 2.8% rests with the top ten. The source material was CD4+ or CD8+ T cells sorted from blood, sampled in a trial of the OX40 agonist ivuxolimab. The receptors here all came from an adult with an advanced solid tumor such as melanoma, head and neck, liver or kidney cancer. Each CDR3 is given with its conserved first and last residue. Each record gives: V gene, J gene, D gene, clone size, CDR3 DNA, CDR3 protein. A D gene is named only where the DNA matches it firmly. The size field is filled for only some rows; it gives once, few, many or a size class.

v_call: TRBV9
j_call: TRBJ2-6
d_call: TRBD2
clone_size: NA
cdr3_nt: TGTGCCAGCAGCGTATTTACCAGTATAGCGGGCCGCTCTGGGGCCAACGTCCTGACTTTC
cdr3_aa: CASSVFTSIAGRSGANVLTF

v_call: TRBV19
j_call: TRBJ2-1
d_call: NA
clone_size: NA
cdr3_nt: TGTGCCAGTAGTATAGCGGTCCTGGGGGCGGGAGTGTCCAATGAGCAGTTCTTC
cdr3_aa: CASSIAVLGAGVSNEQFF

v_call: TRBV19
j_call: TRBJ1-2
d_call: NA
clone_size: NA
cdr3_nt: TGTGCCAGTAGTATTCTCTCGAGACAGGTGAATGGCTACACCTTC
cdr3_aa: CASSILSRQVNGYTF

v_call: TRBV29-1
j_call: TRBJ1-1
d_call: NA
clone_size: few
cdr3_nt: TGCAGCGTTGAGGAAGACAGGATCATGAACACTGAAGCTTTCTTT
cdr3_aa: CSVEEDRIMNTEAFF

v_call: TRBV7-8
j_call: TRBJ2-7
d_call: TRBD1
clone_size: NA
cdr3_nt: TGTGCCAGCAGCTTACCGGACAGGGGCCTCTCCTACGAGCAGTACTTC
cdr3_aa: CASSLPDRGLSYEQYF

v_call: TRBV28
j_call: TRBJ2-3
d_call: TRBD2
clone_size: once
cdr3_nt: TGTGCCAGCAGTTTTATTGGGGGGGGCACAGATACGCAGTATTTT
cdr3_aa: CASSFIGGGTDTQYF

v_call: TRBV7-2
j_call: TRBJ2-1
d_call: NA
clone_size: once
cdr3_nt: TGTGCCAGCAGTTTCGTCAGGTTCAATGAGCAGTTCTTC
cdr3_aa: CASSFVRFNEQFF

v_call: TRBV30
j_call: TRBJ2-2
d_call: TRBD2
clone_size: NA
cdr3_nt: TGTGCCTGGAGTCTAGCGGGAGGCACCGGGGAGCTGTTTTTT
cdr3_aa: CAWSLAGGTGELFF

v_call: TRBV30
j_call: TRBJ1-1
d_call: TRBD1
clone_size: NA
cdr3_nt: TGTGCCTGGAGCGGGGACAGAGGGCACACTGAAGCTTTCTTT
cdr3_aa: CAWSGDRGHTEAFF

v_call: TRBV7-2
j_call: TRBJ2-4
d_call: NA
clone_size: NA
cdr3_nt: TGTGCCAGCAGCTTATTCGGAACTAAAGGCAAAAACATTCAGTACTTC
cdr3_aa: CASSLFGTKGKNIQYF

v_call: TRBV15
j_call: TRBJ1-2
d_call: NA
clone_size: few
cdr3_nt: TGTGCCACCAGCAGAGATGCCGGGTATGGCTACACCTTC
cdr3_aa: CATSRDAGYGYTF

v_call: TRBV7-3
j_call: TRBJ2-6
d_call: NA
clone_size: NA
cdr3_nt: TGTGCCAGCAGCCCCGGGGGATCTGGGGCCAACGTCCTGACTTTC
cdr3_aa: CASSPGGSGANVLTF

v_call: TRBV29-1
j_call: TRBJ2-7
d_call: NA
clone_size: NA
cdr3_nt: TGCAGCGTTGAGGTTAGAACCTACGAGCAGTACTTC
cdr3_aa: CSVEVRTYEQYF

v_call: TRBV19
j_call: TRBJ2-1
d_call: NA
clone_size: NA
cdr3_nt: TGTGCCAGTAGTAGCCGGGACACGGTCAATGAGCAGTTCTTC
cdr3_aa: CASSSRDTVNEQFF

v_call: TRBV6-5
j_call: TRBJ1-1
d_call: NA
clone_size: NA
cdr3_nt: TGTGCCTGCAGGGCGGCACACCCGGGGACTGAAGCTTTCTTT
cdr3_aa: CACRAAHPGTEAFF

v_call: TRBV29-1
j_call: TRBJ1-1
d_call: NA
clone_size: few
cdr3_nt: TGCAGCGTTGCGGGGCGGGCTGAAGCTTTCTTT
cdr3_aa: CSVAGRAEAFF

v_call: TRBV10-3
j_call: TRBJ2-7
d_call: NA
clone_size: NA
cdr3_nt: TGTGCCATCAGTGAGGGTCAGGGAGGCGAGCAGTACTTC
cdr3_aa: CAISEGQGGEQYF

v_call: TRBV7-2
j_call: TRBJ1-5
d_call: NA
clone_size: NA
cdr3_nt: TGTGCCAGCAGCTTAGATGTTGACAGTCGTCAGCCCCAGCATTTT
cdr3_aa: CASSLDVDSRQPQHF

v_call: TRBV7-8
j_call: TRBJ2-1
d_call: TRBD2
clone_size: NA
cdr3_nt: TGTGCCAGCAGCTTGAGGCCTAGCGGGAGTCGGGTGTCCTACAATGAGCAGTTCTTC
cdr3_aa: CASSLRPSGSRVSYNEQFF

v_call: TRBV6-5
j_call: TRBJ1-1
d_call: NA
clone_size: NA
cdr3_nt: TGTGCCAGCAGTTATCGGCGGAACACTGAAGCTTTCTTT
cdr3_aa: CASSYRRNTEAFF

v_call: TRBV10-3
j_call: TRBJ2-7
d_call: TRBD2
clone_size: NA
cdr3_nt: TGTGCCACGCGGGGGGGAGTTGGGGAGCAGTACTTC
cdr3_aa: CATRGGVGEQYF

v_call: TRBV11-2
j_call: TRBJ2-1
d_call: NA
clone_size: once
cdr3_nt: TGTGCCAGCAGCTCTCAGGGGAGTTTGAACGATGAGCAGTTCTTC
cdr3_aa: CASSSQGSLNDEQFF

v_call: TRBV7-8
j_call: TRBJ2-5
d_call: NA
clone_size: NA
cdr3_nt: TGTGCCAGCAGACCGACGGGAGAGACCCAGTACTTC
cdr3_aa: CASRPTGETQYF

v_call: TRBV6-1
j_call: TRBJ1-6
d_call: TRBD1
clone_size: NA
cdr3_nt: TGTGCCAGCAGTACAGGGGGTTCCTATAATTCACCCCTCCACTTT
cdr3_aa: CASSTGGSYNSPLHF

v_call: TRBV19
j_call: TRBJ2-3
d_call: NA
clone_size: NA
cdr3_nt: TGTGCCAGTATTGGGGGCTCGGATACGCAGTATTTT
cdr3_aa: CASIGGSDTQYF

v_call: TRBV7-5
j_call: TRBJ1-2
d_call: NA
clone_size: NA
cdr3_nt: TGTGTCAGAAGCTTACAAGACAGACCTTACTATGGCTACACCTTC
cdr3_aa: CVRSLQDRPYYGYTF

v_call: TRBV30
j_call: TRBJ1-1
d_call: NA
clone_size: NA
cdr3_nt: TGTGCCTGGGCCCGCGGCAGGATGAACACTGAAGCTTTCTTT
cdr3_aa: CAWARGRMNTEAFF

v_call: TRBV30
j_call: TRBJ2-3
d_call: TRBD2
clone_size: NA
cdr3_nt: TGTGCCTGGAGGGCGGGACTAACCCCTTTGGCTGGCACAGATACGCAGTATTTT
cdr3_aa: CAWRAGLTPLAGTDTQYF

v_call: TRBV21-1
j_call: TRBJ2-7
d_call: NA
clone_size: NA
cdr3_nt: TGTGCCAGCAGCAATCCCCTAGCGTCGTCGGGGGAGCAGTACTTC
cdr3_aa: CASSNPLASSGEQYF

v_call: TRBV27
j_call: TRBJ1-5
d_call: NA
clone_size: NA
cdr3_nt: TGTGCCAGCAGTCTACCCCCCAATCAGCCCCAGCATTTT
cdr3_aa: CASSLPPNQPQHF

v_call: TRBV2
j_call: TRBJ2-3
d_call: NA
clone_size: NA
cdr3_nt: TGTGCCAGCAGTTCCGGGCCACCTTCTAGCACAGATACGCAGTATTTT
cdr3_aa: CASSSGPPSSTDTQYF

v_call: TRBV7-9
j_call: TRBJ2-7
d_call: NA
clone_size: NA
cdr3_nt: TGTGCCAGCAGCTTGGACTTAACCTACGAGCAGTACTTC
cdr3_aa: CASSLDLTYEQYF

v_call: TRBV19
j_call: TRBJ2-5
d_call: NA
clone_size: NA
cdr3_nt: TGTGCCAGTAGTATCAGGGGGGAGAGAGAAGAGACCCAGTACTTC
cdr3_aa: CASSIRGEREETQYF

v_call: TRBV11-2
j_call: TRBJ2-1
d_call: NA
clone_size: NA
cdr3_nt: TGTGCCAGCAGCTTACTAGCGCTAATCTACAATGAGCAGTTCTTC
cdr3_aa: CASSLLALIYNEQFF

v_call: TRBV25-1
j_call: TRBJ1-6
d_call: NA
clone_size: medium-sized
cdr3_nt: TGTGCCAGCAGTGCCCCGGGACACGATTCACCCCTCCACTTT
cdr3_aa: CASSAPGHDSPLHF

v_call: TRBV10-3
j_call: TRBJ2-7
d_call: NA
clone_size: NA
cdr3_nt: TGTGCCGCAAAAGGTGGCTCCTACGAGCAGTACTTC
cdr3_aa: CAAKGGSYEQYF

v_call: TRBV5-1
j_call: TRBJ2-5
d_call: NA
clone_size: NA
cdr3_nt: TGCGCCAGCAGCTTGGAGGGCAGGGAGTACGAGACCCAGTACTTC
cdr3_aa: CASSLEGREYETQYF

v_call: TRBV5-1
j_call: TRBJ2-1
d_call: NA
clone_size: once
cdr3_nt: TGCGCCAGCAGCTTGGCTTCTAGCGCTTTTACGGAGCAGTTCTTC
cdr3_aa: CASSLASSAFTEQFF

v_call: TRBV6-6
j_call: TRBJ1-3
d_call: NA
clone_size: NA
cdr3_nt: TGTGCCAGCGTTACCGGGACAGGAAACACCATATATTTT
cdr3_aa: CASVTGTGNTIYF

v_call: TRBV11-2
j_call: TRBJ2-3
d_call: TRBD2
clone_size: NA
cdr3_nt: TGTGCCAGCAGCCCCCCGCCCGGGGTAGCGGGCTATGGCACAGATACGCAGTATTTT
cdr3_aa: CASSPPPGVAGYGTDTQYF

v_call: TRBV5-1
j_call: TRBJ2-7
d_call: TRBD2
clone_size: NA
cdr3_nt: TGCGCCAGCACCCGGGGGGGAGCGGACTCCTACGAGCAGTACTTC
cdr3_aa: CASTRGGADSYEQYF

v_call: TRBV5-1
j_call: TRBJ1-1
d_call: NA
clone_size: NA
cdr3_nt: TGCGCCAGCAGCTTGACAAACTACGGCACTGAAGCTTTCTTT
cdr3_aa: CASSLTNYGTEAFF

v_call: TRBV5-6
j_call: TRBJ2-3
d_call: NA
clone_size: NA
cdr3_nt: TGTGCCAGCAGCCCGGGGGCTCGGGATACGCAGTATTTT
cdr3_aa: CASSPGARDTQYF

v_call: TRBV2
j_call: TRBJ1-1
d_call: NA
clone_size: NA
cdr3_nt: TGTGCCAGCAGTGAAGCGCTTCCGGGGACTGAAGCTTTCTTT
cdr3_aa: CASSEALPGTEAFF

v_call: TRBV6-1
j_call: TRBJ1-4
d_call: NA
clone_size: NA
cdr3_nt: TGTGCCACCCGTCGGGTGTCAACTAATGAAAAACTGTTTTTT
cdr3_aa: CATRRVSTNEKLFF

v_call: TRBV5-1
j_call: TRBJ1-1
d_call: TRBD1
clone_size: NA
cdr3_nt: TGCGCCAGCAGCTTGCAGGGGGCCACTGAAGCTTTCTTT
cdr3_aa: CASSLQGATEAFF

v_call: TRBV6-6
j_call: TRBJ2-3
d_call: NA
clone_size: NA
cdr3_nt: TGTGCCAGCAGTTACATAAATCCAGGGGCGCAGGGTACGCAGTATTTT
cdr3_aa: CASSYINPGAQGTQYF

v_call: TRBV28
j_call: TRBJ1-2
d_call: NA
clone_size: once
cdr3_nt: TGTGCCAGCAGCCGGGGCCGAGCTAACTATGGCTACACCTTC
cdr3_aa: CASSRGRANYGYTF

v_call: TRBV20-1
j_call: TRBJ2-5
d_call: NA
clone_size: NA
cdr3_nt: TGCAGTGCTACAGTTCTGGAGACCCAGTACTTC
cdr3_aa: CSATVLETQYF

v_call: TRBV28
j_call: TRBJ2-4
d_call: NA
clone_size: NA
cdr3_nt: TGTGCCAGCAGTCCCGTAGGAAGAAACATTCAGTACTTC
cdr3_aa: CASSPVGRNIQYF

v_call: TRBV7-2
j_call: TRBJ2-1
d_call: NA
clone_size: NA
cdr3_nt: TGTGCCAGCAGCTTGGTATTAGGGTTTCACAATGAGCAGTTCTTC
cdr3_aa: CASSLVLGFHNEQFF

v_call: TRBV2
j_call: TRBJ2-7
d_call: TRBD2
clone_size: few
cdr3_nt: TGTGCCGGCCATAGCGGGAGGGCGCACAGAAGGGCCTACGAGCAGTACTTC
cdr3_aa: CAGHSGRAHRRAYEQYF